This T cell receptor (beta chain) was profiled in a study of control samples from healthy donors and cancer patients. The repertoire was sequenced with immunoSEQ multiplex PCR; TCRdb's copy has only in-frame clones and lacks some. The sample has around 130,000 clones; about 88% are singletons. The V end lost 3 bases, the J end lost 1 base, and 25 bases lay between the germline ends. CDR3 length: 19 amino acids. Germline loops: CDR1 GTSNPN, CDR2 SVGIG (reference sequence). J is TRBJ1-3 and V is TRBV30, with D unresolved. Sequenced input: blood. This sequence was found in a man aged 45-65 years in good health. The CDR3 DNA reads TGTGCCTGGAGCGGAACGCCGGTTGCCGGCCTCCAATCTGGAAACACCATATATTTT. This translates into CAWSGTPVAGLQSGNTIYF.